This TCR beta chain was sequenced in a study of blood T cell repertoires in COVID-19. For the study at large: Specimens from acute and convalescent COVID-19 originated in the United States, Italy and Spain. In each case, the material was cDNA or gDNA derived from T cells, B-cell-depleted T cells, or PBMCs.

Sequencing used immunoSEQ multiplex PCR; TCRdb keeps in-frame clones, though not all of them. Of 56,000 or so clones in the sample, around 85% were seen once. This CDR3 contains 16 residues. Germline V gives CDR1 SGHAT, CDR2 FQNNGV. Between the trimmed V and J ends, which lost 1 base and 3 bases, there was a span of 15 bases. Sequencing was done on a sample of peripheral blood. The chain has TRBV11-2 and TRBJ1-1; TRBD1 might be the D (5 bases). The TCR was taken from an older woman with acute or convalescent COVID-19. The CDR3 nucleotides read TGTGCCAGCAGCTTAGTCTCTGGCGGCAGGGACACTGAAGCTTTCTTT. Translating it yields CASSLVSGGRDTEAFF.